The clone carrying this T cell receptor beta chain has a handful of counts. What it binds is unknown. Trimming left V 6 bases short and J 4 bases short, with 10 bases between. The CDR3 has 13 amino acids. Germline loops: CDR1 MNHEY, CDR2 SMNVEV (reference sequence). This sample was taken from a study of T-cell memory formation after mild COVID-19. Study-wide background: In these data, TCR clusters were largely donor specific.

Study-level results: In pre-infection memory, a portion of responding clones appeared, which suggested that cross-reactive memory joined.

TCRdb called the 5' RACE reads again in MiXCR, with one record for every CDR3 protein. The sample lists about 130,000 distinct CDR3 sequences, about 17% occurring once. This TCR came from a man between 18 and 35 years old who had mild COVID-19 (a few samples of this study predate the infection). Cell type and time point are not known. The rearrangement links TRBV27 to TRBJ1-5; D is ambiguous. The source material was PBMCs or a T cell subset sorted from them (not recorded which). The CDR3 DNA is TGTGCCAGCAGCCCGTTTGGAAATCAGCCCCAGCATTTT. It encodes CASSPFGNQPQHF.